This is a list of T cell receptor beta chains from one sample in a study of blood T cell repertoires in COVID-19. This table comes from immunoSEQ multiplex PCR, and its TCRdb copy is limited to in-frame clones, with some not included. The sample records 270,000 or so clones, approximately 84% being singletons. The source material was peripheral blood. The receptors were gathered from a human donor with COVID-19, enrolled during active disease. The donor label of this sample is uncertain. Each CDR3 is given without its conserved first and last residue.

TRBV7-8,TRBJ1-1,ASSFNRGDTEAF
TRBV19,TRBJ1-4,ASATGRGEKLF
TRBV18,TRBJ1-4,ASSPWTGAQEKLF
TRBV28,TRBJ1-6,ASSLPRGQAQGPLH
TRBV5-4,TRBJ1-4,ASSLQGANEKLF
TRBV9,TRBJ2-5,ASSVGTVQETQY
TRBV5-1,TRBJ1-1,ASSLAIQTVNTEAF
TRBV12-3/TRBV12-4,TRBJ1-2,ASSPPTGQTYT
TRBV7-2,TRBJ1-2,ASSQRRDQVYGYT
TRBV3-1/TRBV3-2,TRBJ2-2,ASSSPGQGVGTGELF
TRBV7-3,TRBJ2-3,ASSTQTGDWQY
TRBV7-6,TRBJ1-4,ASSPRGLGEKLF
TRBV3-1/TRBV3-2,TRBJ2-7,ASSHGLAGGYEQY
TRBV15,TRBJ2-3,ATSRDRGTSTDTQY
TRBV11-2,TRBJ2-1,ASSLVGGPHVPNEQF
TRBV19,TRBJ2-1,ASIDRGRASEQF
TRBV11-2,TRBJ2-1,ASSLSPAGVDEQF
TRBV16,TRBJ2-7,ASTLSPAGINEQY
TRBV7-6,TRBJ1-1,ASRQGTEAF
TRBV9,TRBJ1-1,ASSAPSHREFNTEAF
TRBV28,TRBJ2-1,ASSLVGGLPYNEQF
TRBV23-1,TRBJ1-5,ASSHHTVDTPWGSQPQH
TRBV3-1/TRBV3-2,TRBJ2-2,ASSQGRAGELF
TRBV7-3,TRBJ2-7,ASSLGRGYEQY
TRBV7-9,TRBJ1-2,ASSLSGLGYT
TRBV28,TRBJ2-3,ASTLKPEY
TRBV7-9,TRBJ2-2,ASSLAFSNTGELF
TRBV5-1,TRBJ2-5,ASRSSPGYQETQY
TRBV6-1,TRBJ1-1,ASSEGANTEAF
TRBV7-2,TRBJ2-5,ASSLALAGVETQY
TRBV30,TRBJ2-7,AWSGSRDRGGEQY
TRBV6-1,TRBJ1-1,ASSEAGTNTEAF
TRBV15,TRBJ1-5,ATSPARAGNQPQH
TRBV24-1,TRBJ2-2,ATPPPSGIWGELF
TRBV5-1,TRBJ2-7,ASSLAIVQGSYEQY